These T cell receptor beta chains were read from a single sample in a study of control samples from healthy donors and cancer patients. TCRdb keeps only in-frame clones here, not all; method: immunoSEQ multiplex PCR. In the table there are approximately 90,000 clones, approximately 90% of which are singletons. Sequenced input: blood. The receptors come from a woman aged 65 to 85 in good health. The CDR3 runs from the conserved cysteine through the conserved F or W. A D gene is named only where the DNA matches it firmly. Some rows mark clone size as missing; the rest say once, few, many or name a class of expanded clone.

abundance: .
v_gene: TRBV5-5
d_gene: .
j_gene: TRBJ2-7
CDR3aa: CASSQGSLTNYEQYF
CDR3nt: TGTGCCAGCAGTCAGGGAAGCTTAACGAACTACGAGCAGTACTTC

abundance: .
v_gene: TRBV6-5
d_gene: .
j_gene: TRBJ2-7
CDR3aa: CASTAPPGYEQYF
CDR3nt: TGTGCCAGCACGGCACCCCCGGGCTACGAGCAGTACTTC

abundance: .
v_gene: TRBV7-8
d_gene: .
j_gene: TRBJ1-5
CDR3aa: CASSLSGSAEPQHF
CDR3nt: TGTGCCAGCAGCTTATCAGGGTCAGCGGAGCCCCAGCATTTT

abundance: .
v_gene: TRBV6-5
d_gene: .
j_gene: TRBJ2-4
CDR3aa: CASSRSGYIQYF
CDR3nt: TGTGCCAGCAGTCGAAGCGGGTACATTCAGTACTTC

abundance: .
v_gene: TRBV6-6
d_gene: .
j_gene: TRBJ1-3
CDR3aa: CASSQDIVPPGNTIYF
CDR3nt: TGTGCCAGCAGCCAAGACATCGTGCCCCCTGGAAACACCATATATTTT

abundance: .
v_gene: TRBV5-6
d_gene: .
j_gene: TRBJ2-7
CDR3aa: CASSTTSYEQYF
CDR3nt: TGTGCCAGCAGCACTACTAGCTACGAGCAGTACTTC

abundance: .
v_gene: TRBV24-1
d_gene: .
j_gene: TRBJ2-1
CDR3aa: CATSDPSNEQFF
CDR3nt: TGTGCCACCAGTGATCCAAGCAATGAGCAGTTCTTC

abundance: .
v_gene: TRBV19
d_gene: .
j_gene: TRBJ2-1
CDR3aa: CASSTGGRGSHNEQFF
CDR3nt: TGTGCCAGTAGCACCGGGGGGCGCGGGAGCCACAATGAGCAGTTCTTC

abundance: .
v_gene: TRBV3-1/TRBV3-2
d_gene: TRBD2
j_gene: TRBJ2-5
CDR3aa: CASSLRTSPWSETQYF
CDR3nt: TGTGCCAGCAGCCTTCGGACTAGCCCCTGGAGTGAGACCCAGTACTTC

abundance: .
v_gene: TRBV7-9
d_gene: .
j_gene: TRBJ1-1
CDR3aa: CASSSYAEGVEAFF
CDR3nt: TGTGCCAGCAGCTCCTACGCAGAAGGGGTCGAAGCTTTCTTT

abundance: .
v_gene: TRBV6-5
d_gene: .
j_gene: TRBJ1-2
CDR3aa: CASRETAYYGYTF
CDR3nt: TGTGCCAGCAGGGAGACAGCCTACTATGGCTACACCTTC

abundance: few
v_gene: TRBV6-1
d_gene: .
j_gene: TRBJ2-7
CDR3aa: CASSEYRFPYEQYF
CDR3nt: TGTGCCAGCAGTGAATACAGGTTTCCCTACGAGCAGTACTTC

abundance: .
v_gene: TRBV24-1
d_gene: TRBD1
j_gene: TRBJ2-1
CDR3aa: CATSDRTGGGNEQFF
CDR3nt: TGTGCCACCAGTGATCGGACAGGGGGTGGCAATGAGCAGTTCTTC

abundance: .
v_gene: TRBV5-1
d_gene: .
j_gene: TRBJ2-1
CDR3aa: CASSPVSGGYNEQFF
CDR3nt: TGCGCCAGCAGCCCAGTCAGCGGAGGGTACAATGAGCAGTTCTTC

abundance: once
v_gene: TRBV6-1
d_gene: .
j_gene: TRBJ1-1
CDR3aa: CASSEDIDTEAFF
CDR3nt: TGTGCCAGCAGTGAGGATATAGACACTGAAGCTTTCTTT